The 25 T cell receptor beta chains below all came from one sample that was sequenced in a study of T cells in Graves' hyperthyroidism and ophthalmopathy. TCR beta CDR3 regions were amplified from RNA transcripts. The HTBI primer set drove a first-round RT-PCR of the TCR CDR3. TCRdb recomputed calls from the multiplex PCR reads with MiXCR, one row per CDR3 protein. The repertoire consists of hundreds of thousands of distinct CDR3 sequences, with around 13% occurring once and the leading ten covering 9.2%. Material for sequencing was blood. All receptors come from a woman between 18 and 30 years old with Graves' hyperthyroidism.

This clonotype was counted at least ten times. The chain combines TRBV9 with TRBJ2-1; maybe TRBD2 (6 bases). Deletions cut 3 bases from V and 7 bases from J, with 17 bases between. The CDR3 runs 15 residues. CDR1 and CDR2 (germline): SGDLS, YYNGEE. CDR3 sequence reads: CASSGGTPPFNEQFF. The CDR3 nucleotides are TGTGCCAGCAGCGGGGGGACTCCGCCCTTTAATGAGCAGTTCTTC.

This clonotype was counted ten times or more. The chain recombines TRBV15 with TRBJ2-3; D tentatively reads TRBD1 or TRBD2 (5 bases each). The CDR3 has 14 amino acids. The V and J ends lost 3 bases and 1 base respectively, with 8 bases between them. Germline CDR1 reads LNHNV; CDR2 reads YYDKDF (reference sequence). The CDR3 is CATSRPGRTDTQYF. The CDR3 DNA is TGTGCCACCAGCAGGCCGGGGCGCACAGATACGCAGTATTTT.

This clonotype was found many times. The V gene is TRBV27, the J gene TRBJ1-2; TRBD1 might be the D (6 bases). Deletions cut 8 bases from V and 6 bases from J, with 13 bases between. Germline V gene lookup returns CDR1 MNHEY and CDR2 SMNVEV (reference sequence). This CDR3 contains 12 residues. The chain's CDR3 is CASRTGGHGYTF. The CDR3 DNA is TGTGCCAGCCGAACCGGGGGCCATGGCTACACCTTC.

About this clonotype: Being one base from a much bigger clone, this may be a read error. V and J are TRBV28 and TRBJ2-3, with D unclear. The V end was cut by 7 bases, the J end by 11 bases, with 13 bases between. The CDR3 covers 11 residues. Germline V gene data show CDR1 as MDHEN and CDR2 as SYDVKM. This CDR3 is CASKSTVGQYF. DNA for the CDR3: TGTGCCAGCAAGAGTACGGTAGGGCAGTATTTT.

This clonotype was observed at least ten times. The rearrangement joins TRBV27 to TRBJ1-3; D unclear. The CDR3 spans 15 residues. Trimming took off 4 bases at V and 4 bases at J, with 14 bases between the two ends. Germline CDR1 reads MNHEY; CDR2 reads SMNVEV (reference sequence). The CDR3 loop is CASSSIGVSGNTIYF. CDR3 in DNA: TGTGCCAGCAGTTCAATAGGCGTCTCCGGAAACACCATATATTTT.

The chain is built from TRBV19 and TRBJ1-6; no clear D. This CDR3 is built from 16 residues. Germline-derived CDR1 and CDR2 are LNHDA and SQIVND (reference sequence). Trimming took off 9 bases at V and 2 bases at J, with 17 bases between the two ends. CDR3: CASKSLGLTYNSPLHF. The CDR3 coding sequence is TGTGCCAGCAAGAGTCTCGGTTTGACCTATAATTCACCCCTCCACTTT.

This clonotype has a count of ten or more. One end of the junction is discordant with germline, which a read error may explain. The chain recombines TRBV7-7 with TRBJ2-5; no clear D gene. Germline values: CDR1 SSHAT, CDR2 FNYEAQ (reference sequence). The CDR3 loop spans 15 amino acids. The CDR3 loop reads CASSLVQFGGETQYF. CDR3 DNA sequence: TGTGCTAGCAGCTTAGTTCAGTTTGGCGGAGAGACCCAGTACTTC. The full variable domain, rest sourced from reference TRBV7-7 and TRBJ2-5, is GAGVSQSPRYKVTKRGQDVTLRCDPISSHATLYWYQQALGQGPEFLTYFNYEAQPDKSGLPSDRFSAERPEGSISTLTIQRTEQRDSAMYRCASSLVQFGGETQYFGPGTRLLVL.

This clonotype came up many times. The chain's CDR3 is CASSWRQGDEKLFF. Written as DNA, the CDR3 is TGCGCCAGCAGCTGGAGACAGGGTGATGAAAAACTGTTTTTT. V gene TRBV5-1 combines with J gene TRBJ1-4; the match to TRBD1 covers 7 bases. Germline V gene sequence: CDR1 SGHRS, CDR2 YFSETQ. The ends lost 3 bases at V and 6 bases at J; junction bases unmatched: 5. CDR3 size: 14 residues.

This clonotype has at least ten counts. CDR3: CASSGDRGTGELFF. The CDR3 nucleotides are TGTGCCAGCAGCGGGGACAGGGGGACCGGGGAGCTGTTTTTT. The chain employs TRBV7-4 and TRBJ2-2, with 11 bases matching TRBD1. With 5 bases clipped from V and 5 bases from J, the junction kept 1 base outside the gene matches. This CDR3 region has 14 residues. Germline V gene data show CDR1 as SGHVT and CDR2 as SQSDAQ.

The chain joins TRBV3-1 to TRBJ1-1; D remains ambiguous. Trimming took 1 base from V and 4 from J, leaving 10 bases between them. The CDR3 extends over 14 amino acids. Germline CDR1 LGHDT, CDR2 YNNKEL (reference sequence). CDR3 in DNA: TGTGCCAGCAGCCAAGCCGGGAAACCCACTGAAGCTTTCTTT. Translating gives CASSQAGKPTEAFF.

A note on this clonotype: A much larger clone differs by one base, so this may be a read error. The chain links TRBV9 to TRBJ2-3; the D is unclear. Per germline, CDR1 SGDLS and CDR2 YYNGEE. This CDR3 contains 14 residues. With 1 base removed from V and 10 bases from J, the gap between germline ends came to 16 bases. CDR3 DNA sequence: TGTGCCAGCAGCGTAAGTCCGTCCACCAATGCGCAGTATTTT. This encodes CASSVSPSTNAQYF.

This clonotype was observed many times. The chain links TRBV27 to TRBJ1-4; TRBD1 agrees at 7 bases. This CDR3 is 16 amino acids long. Per germline, CDR1 MNHEY and CDR2 SMNVEV (reference sequence). After removal of 8 bases from V and 8 bases from J, the junction contained 17 bases not matched to a gene. The CDR3 DNA reads TGTGCCAGCGGACGCTGGAGGGACAGCAACCGGGAAAAACTGTTTTTT. It encodes CASGRWRDSNREKLFF.

The chain is built from TRBV9 and TRBJ2-5, with 11 nucleotides matching TRBD2. Trimming cost V 3 bases and J 1 base; bases outside gene matches: 5. Germline lookup yields CDR1 SGDLS and CDR2 YYNGEE. The CDR3 runs to 16 residues. Written as DNA, the CDR3 is TGTGCCAGCAGCGCTAGACTAGCGGGGATCCAAGAGACCCAGTACTTC. This encodes CASSARLAGIQETQYF. The whole variable domain, filled in from reference TRBV9 and TRBJ2-5, reads DSGVTQTPKHLITATGQRVTLRCSPRSGDLSVYWYQQSLDQGLQFLIQYYNGEERAKGNILERFSAQQFPDLHSELNLSSLELGDSALYFCASSARLAGIQETQYFGPGTRLLVL.

This clonotype was seen at least ten times. The CDR3 here is CASSPRQGGAEAFF. In nucleotides, the CDR3 is TGTGCCAGCAGCCCCAGACAGGGAGGGGCTGAAGCTTTCTTT. The chain links TRBV7-2 to TRBJ1-1; 7 bases are a match to TRBD1. The CDR3 sequence is 14 residues long. Trimming at V came to 5 bases and at J to 6 bases, leaving 9 bases not matched to a gene. Per the germline V gene, CDR1 is SGHTA and CDR2 is FQGNSA.

This clonotype has a count of ten or more. CDR3 nucleotides: TGTGCCAGCAGTTTAGTGGGACTAGCGGGTAGATACGAGCAGTACTTC. Translation gives CASSLVGLAGRYEQYF. The rearrangement links TRBV12-3 or TRBV12-4 to TRBJ2-7; 12 nucleotides align to TRBD2. V lost 1 base and J lost 4; bases outside the gene matches: 5. The CDR3 sequence is 16 residues long.

The chain couples TRBV7-2 to TRBJ2-1; 10 bases align to TRBD2. CDR3 length: 16 residues. The ends lost 2 bases at V and 4 bases at J; junction bases unmatched: 5. Germline CDR1 reads SGHTA; CDR2 reads FQGNSA. This CDR3 is CASSLWRTSGYNEQFF. In DNA form, the CDR3 reads TGTGCCAGCAGCTTATGGCGGACTAGCGGTTACAATGAGCAGTTCTTC.

As regards this clonotype: At one end, the junction sequence differs from germline, possibly due to a read error. This chain uses TRBV19 with TRBJ1-1; D is possibly TRBD1 (6 bases). The CDR3 has 15 residues. CDR1 is LNHDA, CDR2 SQIVND, per germline (reference sequence). CDR3 in amino acids: CASSIRGPETSEVFF. The CDR3 DNA is TGTGCCAGTAGTATCAGGGGACCTGAAACCTCTGAAGTTTTCTTT.

This chain uses TRBV10-2 with TRBJ1-2; no clear D gene. The CDR3 consists of 12 residues. The V gene's germline CDR1 is WSHSY and CDR2 SAAADI. V was trimmed by 5 bases and J by 10 bases, leaving 14 bases between them. CDR3 region: CASSFRMADYTF. The DNA of the CDR3 is TGCGCCAGCAGTTTTCGGATGGCCGACTACACCTTC.

This clonotype was picked up many times. The CDR3, as DNA: TGTGCCAGCATCGAAGGCAGGGCCAATGAGCAGTTCTTC. Translated: CASIEGRANEQFF. This chain joins TRBV28 and TRBJ2-1; a possible D gene is TRBD1 (5 bases). Germline CDR1 is MDHEN and CDR2 is SYDVKM. V was clipped by 7 bases and J by 6 bases, with 13 bases between them. The length of the CDR3 is 13 residues.

This clonotype occurred many times. This rearrangement joins TRBV5-1 to TRBJ2-7, with 7 nucleotides matching TRBD1. Germline V lookup: CDR1 SGHRS, CDR2 YFSETQ. The J segment lost 7 bases and the V segment lost 4 bases, leaving 14 bases of the junction unmatched. This CDR3 contains 15 residues. The CDR3 nucleotides read TGCGCCAGCAGCCCTCGAGGGGGCGGACCTAAGGAGCAGTACTTC. As protein: CASSPRGGGPKEQYF.

This clonotype was found many times. The chain combines TRBV30 with TRBJ2-7, with D perhaps matching TRBD1 (6 bases). The germline gives CDR1 GTSNPN, CDR2 SVGIG (reference sequence). Trimming shortened V by 0 bases and J by 2 bases, and 8 bases separated the two germline ends. CDR3 size: 13 residues. DNA of the CDR3: TGTGCCTGGAGTGTAGGACAGACCTACGAGCAGTACTTC. Its translation: CAWSVGQTYEQYF.

This clonotype was seen ten or more times. The chain combines TRBV12-3 or TRBV12-4 with TRBJ1-5; 8 bases agree with TRBD1. Unmatched junction bases numbered 4, after V lost 3 bases and J lost 6 bases. The CDR3 length is 14 residues. CDR3 DNA sequence: TGTGCCAGCAGTTTGACAGGGGAGGCTCAGCCCCAGCATTTT. It specifies CASSLTGEAQPQHF.

In its sample, this clonotype was seen a few times. The chain is built from TRBV5-8 and TRBJ2-1; D is undetermined. In germline, CDR1 is SGHTS, CDR2 YDEGEE. This CDR3 is 15 amino acids long. Deletions cut 1 base from V and 4 bases from J, with 12 bases between. Here the CDR3 reads CASSLLDGVYNEQFF. In nucleotides, the CDR3 is TGTGCCAGCAGCTTGTTGGATGGGGTTTACAATGAGCAGTTCTTC.

This clonotype was seen at least ten times. This chain joins TRBV10-3 and TRBJ2-1, with 9 bases lining up with TRBD2. J was trimmed by 9 bases and V by 3 bases; bases with no gene match: 12. CDR3 length: 16 residues. CDR1 is ENHRY, CDR2 SYGVKD, per germline. Here the CDR3 DNA reads TGTGCCATCAGTGACTTAGCGGGAGTACGCCCCAGTGAGCAGTTCTTC. This codes for CAISDLAGVRPSEQFF.

The rearrangement joins TRBV19 to TRBJ2-5; D might be TRBD2 (6 bases). Germline-derived CDR1 and CDR2 are LNHDA and SQIVND (reference sequence). The length of the CDR3 is 13 residues. The V end was cut by 7 bases, the J end by 6 bases, with 15 bases between. The CDR3 protein is CASIPAGLKTQYF. The CDR3 DNA reads TGTGCCAGTATCCCGGCGGGACTCAAGACCCAGTACTTC.